These 29 T cell receptor beta chains were all obtained from the same sample, sequenced in a study of T cells after yellow fever vaccination (dated by TCRdb to the late 2010s). The treatment or condition label here, explained by the study, means: live attenuated yellow fever vaccine strain. The method behind the library was 5' RACE. The listed sequencing device is Illumina NovaSeq 6000. TCRdb reworked the public reads: Q25 trimming with fastp, MiXCR clone assembly, productive beta chains retained. Identical CDR3 protein sequences are pooled into one entry, listed with their most common genes and DNA. The sample table lists about 320,000 distinct CDR3 sequences, approximately 4% of them with a count of one. The ten top clones hold approximately 19% of the sample. Sequenced material: PBMCs, taken 15 days after the yellow fever booster vaccination. The source is a man between 18 and 29 years old who received the YFV17D yellow fever vaccine.

This clonotype was picked up many times. V is TRBV28 and J is TRBJ1-5; TRBD1 matches at 7 bases. The V and J ends lost 4 bases and 15 bases, in that order; junction bases with no gene match: 15. The germline CDR1 and CDR2 sequences are MDHEN and SYDVKM. The CDR3 length is 14 residues. The CDR3 loop is CASSSADRDPEGHF. CDR3 nucleotide sequence: TGTGCCAGCAGTTCGGCCGACAGGGATCCCGAGGGGCATTTT. The whole variable domain, remainder taken from reference TRBV28 and TRBJ1-5, is DVKVTQSSRYLVKRTGEKVFLECVQDMDHENMFWYRQDPGLGLRLIYFSYDVKMKEKGDIPEGYSVSREKKERFSLILESASTNQTSMYLCASSSADRDPEGHFGDGTRLSIL.

This chain joins TRBV5-1 and TRBJ1-1; possibly TRBD1 for D (6 bases). Per germline, CDR1 SGHRS and CDR2 YFSETQ. V was shortened by 1 base and J by 0 bases, with 7 bases between the two germline ends. This CDR3 has 14 residues. CDR3 sequence: CASSLPGVNTEAFF. In DNA, the CDR3 is TGCGCCAGCAGCTTGCCAGGGGTGAACACTGAAGCTTTCTTT.

The genes are TRBV6-5 and TRBJ2-1; TRBD2 agrees at 10 bases. The CDR3 contains 18 residues. V gave up 0 bases and J gave up 7 bases; unmatched junction bases: 12. Germline V lookup: CDR1 MNHEY, CDR2 SVGAGI. The CDR3 DNA is TGTGCCAGCAGTTACTCGCGGCTAGCGGGGGACCGGGGGAATGAGCAGTTCTTC. Amino acids: CASSYSRLAGDRGNEQFF.

This clonotype appeared many times. The chain employs TRBV2 and TRBJ1-2; TRBD1 matches 8 bases. After removal of 3 bases from V and 7 bases from J, the junction contained 7 bases not matched to a gene. Germline-derived CDR1 and CDR2 are SNHLY and FYNNEI. This CDR3 has 14 amino acids. CDR3 amino acids: CASSDRQGYGGYTF. CDR3 nucleotides: TGTGCCAGCAGTGACCGACAGGGGTATGGTGGCTACACCTTC.

The chain couples TRBV12-3 or TRBV12-4 to TRBJ2-3; tentative D call: TRBD1 (5 bases). The CDR3 covers 15 residues. Trimming shortened V by 2 bases and J by 1 base, and 10 bases separated the two germline ends. Here the CDR3 reads CASSLRARGTDTQYF. In DNA form, the CDR3 reads TGTGCCAGCAGTTTACGAGCCAGGGGCACAGATACGCAGTATTTT.

This clonotype appeared many times. The rearrangement uses TRBV21-1 and TRBJ1-5; the table gives TRBD1 as D, unverified against the DNA. TRBV21-1 is listed as a pseudogene. The CDR3 consists of 20 residues. The CDR3 spells CASSNYPGQGASHSNQPQHF. The DNA of the CDR3 is TGTGCCAGCAGCAATTATCCTGGACAGGGGGCGAGCCATAGCAATCAGCCCCAGCATTTT.

This clonotype was detected many times. The chain is built from TRBV6-6 and TRBJ1-4, with 9 bases lining up with TRBD1. V lost 4 bases, J lost 8 bases, and 5 bases stayed unmatched. CDR3 size: 14 residues. Germline V gives CDR1 MNHNY, CDR2 SVGAGI (reference sequence). The CDR3 is CASSLQGATEKLFF. CDR3 DNA: TGTGCCAGCAGTTTACAGGGGGCAACGGAAAAACTGTTTTTT.

This clonotype was detected ten times or more. The chain uses TRBV7-2 and TRBJ2-1; 8 bases are shared with TRBD2. Trimming took 2 bases from V and 5 from J; bases not matched to a gene: 5. The CDR3 has 15 amino acids. Germline-derived CDR1 and CDR2 are SGHTA and FQGNSA. The CDR3, as DNA: TGTGCCAGCAGCTTATGGGGGACTAGAGACAATGAGCAGTTCTTC. Residues: CASSLWGTRDNEQFF.

This clonotype was recorded many times. The rearrangement joins TRBV20-1 to TRBJ2-1; TRBD2 matches 13 bases. Germline assignment: CDR1 DFQATT and CDR2 SNEGSKA (reference sequence). The V segment lost 5 bases and the J segment 8 bases; nucleotides outside the gene matches: 6. The length of the CDR3 is 14 residues. This CDR3 reads CSAQTSGGAHEQFF. CDR3 coding DNA: TGCAGTGCTCAAACTAGCGGGGGGGCCCATGAGCAGTTCTTC.

This clonotype was seen at least ten times. The chain recombines TRBV2 with TRBJ2-3, with TRBD2 matching over 7 bases. V trimming: 4 bases; J trimming: 2 bases; junction bases outside the gene matches: 3. The CDR3 has 14 residues. CDR1 and CDR2 (germline): SNHLY, FYNNEI. The CDR3 reads CASSVGTTTDTQYF. The CDR3 DNA is TGTGCCAGCAGTGTGGGGACTACCACAGATACGCAGTATTTT.

The genes are TRBV6-2 or TRBV6-3 and TRBJ2-2, with unresolved D. The CDR3 length is 15 residues. Trimming pared 7 bases from V and 0 bases from J, leaving 12 bases between. The germline CDR1 and CDR2 sequences are MNHEY and SVGEGT. The CDR3 here is CASNRRATNTGELFF. CDR3 nucleotides: TGTGCCAGCAACCGTCGGGCAACGAACACCGGGGAGCTGTTTTTT.

This clonotype has ten or more counts. CDR3 protein: CSAEQGATDTQYF. CDR3 DNA: TGCAGTGCTGAACAGGGGGCAACAGATACGCAGTATTTT. V usage is TRBV20-1 and J usage is TRBJ2-3; 9 nucleotides line up with TRBD1. The length of the CDR3 is 13 residues. J gave up 3 bases and V 5 bases, and 3 bases lay outside the gene matches. Germline V gene sequence: CDR1 DFQATT, CDR2 SNEGSKA (reference sequence).

This clonotype was counted ten times or more. The CDR3 DNA follows: TGTGCCAGCAGTCCGTACAGGGCCGTAAGCTCCTACGAGCAGTACGTC. Translated, it gives CASSPYRAVSSYEQYV. The chain carries TRBV28 and TRBJ2-7, with D tentatively TRBD1 (6 bases). V gave up 5 bases and J gave up 0 bases, with 17 bases separating them. Germline V gives CDR1 MDHEN, CDR2 SYDVKM. This CDR3 has 16 residues.

This clonotype was detected ten times or more. V usage is TRBV7-2 and J usage is TRBJ2-3, with no clear D. V was clipped by 5 bases and J by 2 bases, with 8 bases between them. The germline V gene encodes CDR1 SGHTA and CDR2 FQGNSA. The CDR3 runs 13 residues. In nucleotides, the CDR3 is TGTGCCAGCAGCCCATATATCACAGATACGCAGTATTTT. Translating gives CASSPYITDTQYF. Complete variable domain (other parts from reference TRBV7-2 and TRBJ2-3): GAGVSQSPSNKVTEKGKDVELRCDPISGHTALYWYRQSLGQGLEFLIYFQGNSAPDKSGLPSDRFSAERTGGSVSTLTIQRTQQEDSAVYLCASSPYITDTQYFGPGTRLTVL.

This clonotype appeared many times. This chain joins TRBV12-3 or TRBV12-4 and TRBJ1-1; D not certain. The CDR3 extends over 11 amino acids. V lost 6 bases to trimming and J lost 4 bases, with 6 bases between them. The CDR3 sequence: CASSDGTEAFF. The CDR3 DNA follows: TGTGCCAGCAGCGACGGCACTGAAGCTTTCTTT.

This clonotype was observed many times. The CDR3 spells CASSSGTSVSGANVLTF. The CDR3 DNA follows: TGTGCCAGCAGCTCCGGGACTAGCGTCTCCGGGGCCAACGTCCTGACTTTC. The chain links TRBV4-2 to TRBJ2-6; 10 bases are a match to TRBD2. CDR3 length: 17 residues. V trimming: 5 bases; J trimming: 4 bases; junction bases outside the gene matches: 8. Germline V gene sequence: CDR1 LGHNA, CDR2 YNFKEQ.

This clonotype was counted at least ten times. The chain carries TRBV10-2 and TRBJ1-1; D call uncertain. Germline values: CDR1 WSHSY, CDR2 SAAADI. CDR3 length equals 10 residues. Trimming pared 3 bases from V and 8 bases from J, leaving 4 bases between. CDR3 sequence reads: CASSDSEAFF. CDR3 DNA: TGCGCCAGCAGTGACTCGGAAGCTTTCTTT.

This clonotype appeared a few times. Written as DNA, the CDR3 is TGTGCCATCGACCCCGATAAGGGGGGTGAGCTGTTTTTT. Translation: CAIDPDKGGELFF. V is TRBV10-3 and J is TRBJ2-2; either TRBD1 or TRBD2 may supply D (6 bases each). Germline CDR1 reads ENHRY; CDR2 reads SYGVKD. The length of the CDR3 is 13 residues. The V end was cut by 8 bases, the J end by 11 bases, with 18 bases between.

The chain is built from TRBV5-6 and TRBJ2-1, with no clear D. The length of the CDR3 is 15 residues. The V end was cut by 5 bases, the J end by 0 bases, with 12 bases between. The germline CDR1 and CDR2 sequences are SGHDT and YYEEEE. The CDR3: CASSEYPSSYNEQFF. The CDR3 DNA reads as TGTGCCAGCAGTGAATACCCGAGCTCCTACAATGAGCAGTTCTTC.

This clonotype was detected many times. The V and J genes are TRBV7-3 and TRBJ2-1; D remains ambiguous. CDR1 and CDR2 (germline): SGHTA, FQGTGA. V was clipped by 0 bases and J by 3 bases, with 9 bases between them. The CDR3 covers 15 residues. The CDR3 region is CASSLTRSSYNEQFF. CDR3 coding DNA: TGTGCCAGCAGCTTAACCCGTAGCAGCTACAATGAGCAGTTCTTC.

This clonotype was detected a few times. The chain joins TRBV28 to TRBJ2-1; D is unclear. CDR3 length: 13 residues. V lost 3 bases and J lost 9, with 12 bases in between. Germline V gene data show CDR1 as MDHEN and CDR2 as SYDVKM. Here the CDR3 DNA reads TGTGCCAGCAGTTTTCTACCGGGCGGTGAGCAGTTCTTC. It specifies CASSFLPGGEQFF.

The chain couples TRBV6-2 or TRBV6-3 to TRBJ2-3; 9 nucleotides match TRBD1. V lost 2 bases to trimming and J lost 2 bases; unmatched junction nucleotides: 8. The CDR3 covers 17 residues. From germline, CDR1 is MNHEY and CDR2 SVGEGT. As DNA, the CDR3 is TGTGCCAGCAGTTACGGGACAGGGCAATTCTTCACAGATACGCAGTATTTT. Protein sequence: CASSYGTGQFFTDTQYF.

This clonotype has only a few counts. CDR3 protein: CASSPDRGGTRTDTQYF. CDR3 nucleotides: TGTGCCAGCAGTCCAGACCGGGGGGGAACCAGAACTGATACGCAGTATTTT. The V gene is TRBV6-2 or TRBV6-3, the J gene TRBJ2-3; 8 positions agree with TRBD2. The V gene's germline CDR1 is MNHEY and CDR2 SVGEGT. CDR3 size: 17 residues. Losses at the gene ends were 5 bases for V and 6 bases for J; bases not matched to a gene: 16.

The sample holds many counts of this clonotype. J is TRBJ1-1 and V is TRBV10-2, with 7 bases that match TRBD1. Looked up from germline, CDR1 is WSHSY and CDR2 is SAAADI. V was pared by 3 bases and J by 3 bases, with 13 bases of the junction left unmatched. The CDR3 is 17 amino acids. The CDR3 DNA reads TGCGCCAGCAGTGACCAAGCCACAGGGGAAGTTCACACTGAAGCTTTCTTT. This translates into CASSDQATGEVHTEAFF.

This clonotype was seen more than once but under ten times. The rearrangement links TRBV6-5 to TRBJ1-1; D not resolved. Germline CDR1 MNHEY, CDR2 SVGAGI. Trimming removed 8 bases from V and 1 base from J, with 11 bases in between. The CDR3 is 13 amino acids. In DNA form, the CDR3 reads TGTGCCAGCCATCACGACGGGAACACTGAAGCTTTCTTT. Translation: CASHHDGNTEAFF.

In this sample, this clonotype turned up a few times. The chain joins TRBV4-3 to TRBJ1-1; D not certain. CDR1 and CDR2 (germline): LGHNA, YSLEER. V dropped 1 base and J dropped 2 bases, with 8 bases sitting between them. This CDR3 spans 14 amino acids. The CDR3 reads CASSQGYLNTEAFF. In nucleotides, the CDR3 is TGCGCCAGCAGCCAAGGCTATTTAAACACTGAAGCTTTCTTT.

This clonotype has only a few counts. The CDR3 nucleotides are TGCAGCGTTGAGAGGCGGGGGGGAAATCCGAACACTGAAGCTTTCTTT. Protein: CSVERRGGNPNTEAFF. The chain is built from TRBV29-1 and TRBJ1-1; the D gene is possibly TRBD1 (5 bases). The CDR3 length is 16 residues. V was clipped by 3 bases and J by 1 base, with 18 bases between them. Germline CDR1 SQVTM, CDR2 ANQGSEA.

The genes are TRBV11-2 and TRBJ1-5, with D unclear. CDR1 is SGHAT, CDR2 FQNNGV, per germline. The CDR3 contains 13 residues. The V end lost 0 bases, the J end lost 6 bases, and 6 bases lay between the germline ends. In nucleotides, the CDR3 is TGTGCCAGCAGCTTAGATTACAGTCAGCCCCAGCATTTT. This codes for CASSLDYSQPQHF.

J is TRBJ2-3 and V is TRBV27; possible D gene TRBD2, 5 bases. Germline assignment: CDR1 MNHEY and CDR2 SMNVEV (reference sequence). The CDR3 has 15 amino acids. Trimming took 5 bases from V and 1 from J, leaving 13 bases between them. Written as DNA, the CDR3 is TGTGCCAGCAGTCCTCGGCTAGCCGGCACAGATACGCAGTATTTT. Residues: CASSPRLAGTDTQYF.